A single TCR beta chain is shown here with its context. Per germline, CDR1 MDHEN and CDR2 SYDVKM. The V gene lost 8 bases and the J gene lost 6 bases, with 11 bases spanning the gap. The CDR3 sequence is 13 residues long. This sample was included in a study of control samples from healthy donors and cancer patients. Sequencing was performed with immunoSEQ multiplex PCR; in TCRdb, only in-frame clones are kept and a portion is missing. The sample has 150,000 or so clones, roughly 88% seen once; the top ten hold around 1.6%. The TCR sequence derives from a man between 18 and 35 years old in good health. This chain joins TRBV28 and TRBJ1-6; D is unclear. The specimen sequenced was blood. CDR3 DNA sequence: TGTGCCAGCCGTATGGAACCTAATTCACCCCTCCACTTT. This encodes CASRMEPNSPLHF.